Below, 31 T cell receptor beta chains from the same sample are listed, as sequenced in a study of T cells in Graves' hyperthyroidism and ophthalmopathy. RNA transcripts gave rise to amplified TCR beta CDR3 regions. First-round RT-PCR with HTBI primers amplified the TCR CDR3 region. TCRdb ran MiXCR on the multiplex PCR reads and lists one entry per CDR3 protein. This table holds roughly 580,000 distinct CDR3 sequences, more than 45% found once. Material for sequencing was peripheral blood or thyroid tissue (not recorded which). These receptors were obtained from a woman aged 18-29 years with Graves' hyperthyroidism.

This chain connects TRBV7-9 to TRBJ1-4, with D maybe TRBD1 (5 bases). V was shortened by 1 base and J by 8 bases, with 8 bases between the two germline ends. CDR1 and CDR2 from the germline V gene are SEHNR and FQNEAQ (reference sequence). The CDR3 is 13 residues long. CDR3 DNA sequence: TGTGCCAGCAGCTTAGTTCCAGGGGAAAAACTGTTTTTT. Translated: CASSLVPGEKLFF.

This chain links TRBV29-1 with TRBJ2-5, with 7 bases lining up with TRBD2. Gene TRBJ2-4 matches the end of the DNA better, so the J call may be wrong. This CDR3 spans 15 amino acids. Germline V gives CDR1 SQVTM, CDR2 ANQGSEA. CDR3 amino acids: CSAQTPREIGDIQYF. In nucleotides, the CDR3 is TGCAGCGCCCAAACCCCGCGGGAGATCGGGGACATTCAGTACTTC.

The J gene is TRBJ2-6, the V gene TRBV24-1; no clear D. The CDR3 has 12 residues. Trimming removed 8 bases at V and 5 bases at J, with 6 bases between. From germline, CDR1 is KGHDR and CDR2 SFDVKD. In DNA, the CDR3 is TGTGCCACCATGGTGAGGGCCAACGTCCTGACTTTC. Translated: CATMVRANVLTF.

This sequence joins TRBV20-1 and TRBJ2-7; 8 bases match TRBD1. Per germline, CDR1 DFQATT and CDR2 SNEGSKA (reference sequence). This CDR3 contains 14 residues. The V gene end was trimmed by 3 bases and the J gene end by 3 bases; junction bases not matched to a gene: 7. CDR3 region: CSASRDRSVYEQYF. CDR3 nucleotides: TGCAGTGCTAGCCGGGACAGGTCCGTCTACGAGCAGTACTTC.

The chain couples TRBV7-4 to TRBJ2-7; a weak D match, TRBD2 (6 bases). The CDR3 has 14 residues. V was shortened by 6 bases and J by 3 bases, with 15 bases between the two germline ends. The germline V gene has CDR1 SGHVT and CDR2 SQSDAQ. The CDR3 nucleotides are TGTGCCAGCAGTTGGTATAGCGGCATCTACGAGCAGTACTTC. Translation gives CASSWYSGIYEQYF. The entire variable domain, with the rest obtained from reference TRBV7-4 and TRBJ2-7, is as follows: GAGVSQSPRYKVAKRGRDVALRCDSISGHVTLYWYRQTLGQGSEVLTYSQSDAQRDKSGRPSGRFSAERPERSVSTLKIQRTEQGDSAVYLCASSWYSGIYEQYFGPGTRLTVT.

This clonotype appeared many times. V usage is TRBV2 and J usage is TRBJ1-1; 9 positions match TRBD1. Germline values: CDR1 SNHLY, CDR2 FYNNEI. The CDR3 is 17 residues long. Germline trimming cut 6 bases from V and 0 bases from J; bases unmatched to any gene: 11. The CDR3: CASSPVPGQGLNTEAFF. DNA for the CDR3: TGTGCCAGCAGCCCCGTCCCGGGACAGGGCTTGAACACTGAAGCTTTCTTT.

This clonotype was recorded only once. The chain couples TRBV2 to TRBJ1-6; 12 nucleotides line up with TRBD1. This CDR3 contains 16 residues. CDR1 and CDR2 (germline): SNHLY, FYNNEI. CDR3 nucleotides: TGTGCTACTAGCAGCGGGACAGGGGGCAATAATTCACCCCTCCACTTT. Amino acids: CATSSGTGGNNSPLHF.

In DNA form, the CDR3 reads TGTGCCAGCAGCGCCGGGACAGGGGATAGAGGCACTGAAGCTTTCTTT. It codes for CASSAGTGDRGTEAFF. This chain connects TRBV9 to TRBJ1-1, with 10 nucleotides matching TRBD1. CDR3 size: 16 residues. Trimming cost V 3 bases and J 4 bases; bases outside gene matches: 9. The V gene's germline CDR1 is SGDLS and CDR2 YYNGEE. Filled out from reference TRBV9 and TRBJ1-1, the complete variable domain reads DSGVTQTPKHLITATGQRVTLRCSPRSGDLSVYWYQQSLDQGLQFLIQYYNGEERAKGNILERFSAQQFPDLHSELNLSSLELGDSALYFCASSAGTGDRGTEAFFGQGTRLTVV.

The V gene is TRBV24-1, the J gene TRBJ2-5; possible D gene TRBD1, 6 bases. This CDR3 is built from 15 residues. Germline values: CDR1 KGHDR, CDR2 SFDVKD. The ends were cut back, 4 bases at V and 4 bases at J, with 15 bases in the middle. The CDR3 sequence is CATSDSQGYRETQYF. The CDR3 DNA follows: TGTGCCACCAGTGACTCTCAGGGGTACCGAGAGACCCAGTACTTC.

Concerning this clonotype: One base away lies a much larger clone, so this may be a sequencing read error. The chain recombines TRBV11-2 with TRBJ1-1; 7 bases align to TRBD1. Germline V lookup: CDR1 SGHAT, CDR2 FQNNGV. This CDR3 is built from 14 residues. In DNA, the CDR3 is TGTGCCAGCAGCTCACAGGGGTATCACACTGAAGTTTTCTTT. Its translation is CASSSQGYHTEVFF. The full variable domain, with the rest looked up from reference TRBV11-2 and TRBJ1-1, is EAGVAQSPRYKIIEKRQSVAFWCNPISGHATLYWYQQILGQGPKLLIQFQNNGVVDDSQLPKDRFSAERLKGVDSTLKIQPAKLEDSAVYLCASSSQGYHTEVFFGQGTRLTVV.

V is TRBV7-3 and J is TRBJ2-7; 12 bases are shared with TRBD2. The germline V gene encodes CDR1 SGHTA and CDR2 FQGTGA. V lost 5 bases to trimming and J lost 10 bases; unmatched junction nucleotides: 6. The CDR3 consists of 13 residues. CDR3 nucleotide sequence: TGTGCCAGCAGCCCAAGACTAGCGGGAGTTCAGTACTTC. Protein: CASSPRLAGVQYF. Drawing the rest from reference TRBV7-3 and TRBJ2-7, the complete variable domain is GAGVSQTPSNKVTEKGKYVELRCDPISGHTALYWYRQSLGQGPEFLIYFQGTGAADDSGLPNDRFFAVRPEGSVSTLKIQRTERGDSAVYLCASSPRLAGVQYFGPGTRLTVT.

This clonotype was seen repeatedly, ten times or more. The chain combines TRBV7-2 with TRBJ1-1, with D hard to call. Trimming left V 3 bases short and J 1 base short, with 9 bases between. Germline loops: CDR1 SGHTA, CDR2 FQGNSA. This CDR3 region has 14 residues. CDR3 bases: TGTGCCAGCAGCTTTTTAGAGGGGAACACTGAAGCTTTCTTT. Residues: CASSFLEGNTEAFF.

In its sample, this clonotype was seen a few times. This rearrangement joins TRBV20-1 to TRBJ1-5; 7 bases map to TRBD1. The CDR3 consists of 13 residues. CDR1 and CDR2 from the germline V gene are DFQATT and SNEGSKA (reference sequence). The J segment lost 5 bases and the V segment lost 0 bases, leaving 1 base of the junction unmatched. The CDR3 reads CSARDQGDQPQHF. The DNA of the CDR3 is TGCAGTGCTAGAGATCAGGGGGATCAGCCCCAGCATTTT.

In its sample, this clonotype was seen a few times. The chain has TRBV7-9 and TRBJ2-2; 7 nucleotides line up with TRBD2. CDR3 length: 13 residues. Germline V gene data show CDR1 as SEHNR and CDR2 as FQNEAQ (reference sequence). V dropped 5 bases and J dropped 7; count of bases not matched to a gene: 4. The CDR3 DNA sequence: TGTGCCAGCAGCCAACTAGCGCTCGGGGAGCTGTTTTTT. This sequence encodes CASSQLALGELFF.

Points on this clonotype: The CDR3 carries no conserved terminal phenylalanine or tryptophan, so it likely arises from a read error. DNA for the CDR3: TGTGCCAGCACCGAACAGGGGTACTATGGCTACACCCTC. Protein: CASTEQGYYGYTL. The chain uses TRBV12-3 or TRBV12-4 and TRBJ1-2, with 7 positions matching TRBD1. This CDR3 has 13 residues. The V and J ends lost 7 bases and 3 bases, in that order; junction bases with no gene match: 5.

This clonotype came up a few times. Here the CDR3 reads CASSTTVVLPGELFF. The CDR3 bases are TGTGCCAGCAGTACGACAGTTGTTTTACCCGGGGAGCTGTTTTTT. The rearrangement uses TRBV2 and TRBJ2-2; possible D gene TRBD1, 5 bases. Trimming took 5 bases from V and 6 from J, leaving 16 bases between them. This CDR3 contains 15 residues. Germline V gene lookup returns CDR1 SNHLY and CDR2 FYNNEI. The complete variable domain, with remaining parts taken from reference TRBV2 and TRBJ2-2, reads EPEVTQTPSHQVTQMGQEVILRCVPISNHLYFYWYRQILGQKVEFLVSFYNNEISEKSEIFDDQFSVERPDGSNFTLKIRSTKLEDSAMYFCASSTTVVLPGELFFGEGSRLTVL.

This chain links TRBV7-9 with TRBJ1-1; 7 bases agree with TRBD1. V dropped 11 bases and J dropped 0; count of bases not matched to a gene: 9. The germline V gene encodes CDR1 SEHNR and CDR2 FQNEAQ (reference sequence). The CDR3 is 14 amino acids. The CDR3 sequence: CAGGGQTMNTEAFF. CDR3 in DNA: TGTGCCGGAGGGGGACAGACCATGAACACTGAAGCTTTCTTT.

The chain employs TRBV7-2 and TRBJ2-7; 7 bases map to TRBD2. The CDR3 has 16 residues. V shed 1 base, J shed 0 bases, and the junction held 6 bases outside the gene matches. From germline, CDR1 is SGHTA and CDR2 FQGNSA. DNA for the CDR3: TGTGCCAGCAGCTTAGTGGCGGGAGAGAGCTCCTACGAGCAGTACTTC. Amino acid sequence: CASSLVAGESSYEQYF.

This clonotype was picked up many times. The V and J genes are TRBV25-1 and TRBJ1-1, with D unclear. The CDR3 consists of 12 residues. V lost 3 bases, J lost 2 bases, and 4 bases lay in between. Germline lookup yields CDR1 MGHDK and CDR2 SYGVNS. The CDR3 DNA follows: TGTGCCAGCAGTGACCTCAACACTGAAGCTTTCTTT. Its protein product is CASSDLNTEAFF. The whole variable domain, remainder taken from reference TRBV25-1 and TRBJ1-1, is EADIYQTPRYLVIGTGKKITLECSQTMGHDKMYWYQQDPGMELHLIHYSYGVNSTEKGDLSSESTVSRIRTEHFPLTLESARPSHTSQYLCASSDLNTEAFFGQGTRLTVV.

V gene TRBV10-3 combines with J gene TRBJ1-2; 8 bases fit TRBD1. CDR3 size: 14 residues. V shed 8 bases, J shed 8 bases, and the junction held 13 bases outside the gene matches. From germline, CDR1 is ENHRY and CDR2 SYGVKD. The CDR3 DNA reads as TGTGCCATCCAACCCACGGACAGGGAGGGAGGCTACACCTTC. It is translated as CAIQPTDREGGYTF.

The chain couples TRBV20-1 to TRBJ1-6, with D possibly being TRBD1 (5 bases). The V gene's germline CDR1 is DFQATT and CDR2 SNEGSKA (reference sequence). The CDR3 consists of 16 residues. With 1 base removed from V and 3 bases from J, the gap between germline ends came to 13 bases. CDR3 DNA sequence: TGCAGTGCTAGAGTGTCGAGGGGCAACTATAATTCACCCCTCCACTTT. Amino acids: CSARVSRGNYNSPLHF.

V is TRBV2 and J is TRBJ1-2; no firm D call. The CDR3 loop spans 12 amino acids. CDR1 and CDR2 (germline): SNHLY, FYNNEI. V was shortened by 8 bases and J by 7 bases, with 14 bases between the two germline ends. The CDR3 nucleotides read TGTGCCAGCGTTGAAGATTTCATTGGCTACACCTTC. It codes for CASVEDFIGYTF. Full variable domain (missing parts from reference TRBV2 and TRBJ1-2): EPEVTQTPSHQVTQMGQEVILRCVPISNHLYFYWYRQILGQKVEFLVSFYNNEISEKSEIFDDQFSVERPDGSNFTLKIRSTKLEDSAMYFCASVEDFIGYTFGSGTRLTVV.

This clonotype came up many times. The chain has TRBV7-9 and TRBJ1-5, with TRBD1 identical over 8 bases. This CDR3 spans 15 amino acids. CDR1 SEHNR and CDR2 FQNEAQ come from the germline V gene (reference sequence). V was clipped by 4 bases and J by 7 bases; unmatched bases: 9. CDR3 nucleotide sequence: TGTGCCAGCAGCTCGGACAGGGCGGAGGGACAGCCCCAGCATTTT. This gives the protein CASSSDRAEGQPQHF. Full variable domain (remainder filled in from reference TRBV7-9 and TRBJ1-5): DTGVSQNPRHKITKRGQNVTFRCDPISEHNRLYWYRQTLGQGPEFLTYFQNEAQLEKSRLLSDRFSAERPKGSFSTLEIQRTEQGDSAMYLCASSSDRAEGQPQHFGDGTRLSIL.

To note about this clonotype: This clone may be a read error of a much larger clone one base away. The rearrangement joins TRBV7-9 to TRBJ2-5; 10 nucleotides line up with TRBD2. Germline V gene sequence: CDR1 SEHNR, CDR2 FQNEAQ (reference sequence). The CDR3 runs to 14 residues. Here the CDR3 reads CASSLRLAGETQCF. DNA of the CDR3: TGTGCCAGCAGCTTGCGACTAGCGGGTGAGACCCAGTGCTTC.

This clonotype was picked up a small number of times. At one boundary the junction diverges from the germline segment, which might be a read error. CDR3 amino acids: CATSSRTGASHTRF. CDR3 nucleotide sequence: TGTGCCACCAGCAGCCGGACAGGCGCATCCCACACCCGTTTT. The chain links TRBV15 to TRBJ1-4, with 7 bases aligning to TRBD1. Germline CDR1 reads LNHNV; CDR2 reads YYDKDF (reference sequence). The CDR3 sequence is 14 residues long.

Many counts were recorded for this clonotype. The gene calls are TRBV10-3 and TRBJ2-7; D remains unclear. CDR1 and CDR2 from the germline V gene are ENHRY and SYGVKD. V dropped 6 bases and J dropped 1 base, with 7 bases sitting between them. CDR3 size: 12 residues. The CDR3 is CAISPGSYEQYF. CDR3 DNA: TGTGCCATCAGCCCCGGGTCCTACGAGCAGTACTTC.

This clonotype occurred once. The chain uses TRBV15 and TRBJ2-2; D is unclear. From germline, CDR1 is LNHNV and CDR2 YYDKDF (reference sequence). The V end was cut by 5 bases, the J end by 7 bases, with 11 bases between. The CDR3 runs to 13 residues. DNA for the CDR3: TGTGCCACCAGCGTGCAAGAGCTCGGGGAGCTGTTTTTT. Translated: CATSVQELGELFF.

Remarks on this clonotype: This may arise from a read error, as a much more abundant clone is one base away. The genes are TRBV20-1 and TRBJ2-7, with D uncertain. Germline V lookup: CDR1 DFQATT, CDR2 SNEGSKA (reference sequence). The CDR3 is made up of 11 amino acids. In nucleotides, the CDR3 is TGCAGTGCTTCCCTCTCCTACGAGCAGTGCTTC. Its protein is CSASLSYEQCF.

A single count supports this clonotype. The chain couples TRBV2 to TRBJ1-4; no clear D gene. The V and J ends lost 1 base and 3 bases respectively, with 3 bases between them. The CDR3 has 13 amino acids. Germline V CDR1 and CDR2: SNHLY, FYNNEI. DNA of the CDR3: TGTGCCAGCAGTGAAGTGGCTAATGAAAAACTGTTTTTT. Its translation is CASSEVANEKLFF. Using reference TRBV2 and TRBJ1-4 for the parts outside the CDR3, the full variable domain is EPEVTQTPSHQVTQMGQEVILRCVPISNHLYFYWYRQILGQKVEFLVSFYNNEISEKSEIFDDQFSVERPDGSNFTLKIRSTKLEDSAMYFCASSEVANEKLFFGSGTQLSVL.

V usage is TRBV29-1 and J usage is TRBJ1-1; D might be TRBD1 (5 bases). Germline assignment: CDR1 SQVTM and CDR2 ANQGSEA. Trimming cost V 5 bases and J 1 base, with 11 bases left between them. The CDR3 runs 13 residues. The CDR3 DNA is TGCAGCGTTAGGGATGGGGGGAACACTGAAGCTTTCTTT. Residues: CSVRDGGNTEAFF.

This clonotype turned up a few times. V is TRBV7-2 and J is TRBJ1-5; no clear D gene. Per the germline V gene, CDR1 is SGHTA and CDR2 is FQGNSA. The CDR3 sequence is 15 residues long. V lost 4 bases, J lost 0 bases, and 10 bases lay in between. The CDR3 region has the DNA TGTGCCAGCAGCTCCGGCGCCTATAGCAATCAGCCCCAGCATTTT. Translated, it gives CASSSGAYSNQPQHF.